These 32 T cell receptor beta chains were sequenced from one sample in a study of blood T cell repertoires in COVID-19. Clones were read by immunoSEQ multiplex PCR, and TCRdb kept only the in-frame ones, dropping some. The table has over 350,000 clones, 80% to 95% seen once. Sequenced: PBMCs or T cells enriched from blood (not recorded which). The receptors originated from a woman in her thirties or forties who had been exposed to COVID-19.

The rearrangement joins TRBV7-2 to TRBJ2-7; a possible D gene is TRBD2 (6 bases). Deletions cut 4 bases from V and 6 bases from J, with 13 bases between. Germline lookup yields CDR1 SGHTA and CDR2 FQGNSA. The CDR3 is made up of 13 amino acids. The CDR3 loop reads CASSYNMGGEQYF. In DNA form, the CDR3 reads TGTGCCAGCAGCTATAACATGGGAGGCGAGCAGTACTTC.

J is TRBJ2-2 and V is TRBV18; D gene uncertain. V lost 3 bases to trimming and J lost 1 base, with 3 bases between them. CDR1 KGHSH and CDR2 LQKENI come from the germline V gene. The CDR3 is made up of 13 amino acids. The CDR3 region is CASSPQNTGELFF. DNA for the CDR3: TGTGCCAGCTCACCCCAGAACACCGGGGAGCTGTTTTTT.

The chain joins TRBV15 to TRBJ1-1; D call uncertain. This CDR3 has 11 amino acids. Per germline, CDR1 LNHNV and CDR2 YYDKDF (reference sequence). With 1 base removed from V and 9 bases from J, the gap between germline ends came to 6 bases. The chain's CDR3 is CATSRAGKAFF. The CDR3 DNA is TGTGCCACCAGCAGAGCAGGAAAAGCTTTCTTT.

The chain links TRBV28 to TRBJ1-2, with 8 bases identical to TRBD1. There are 16 residues in the CDR3. In germline, CDR1 is MDHEN, CDR2 SYDVKM. The V segment lost 1 base and the J segment 5 bases; nucleotides outside the gene matches: 9. The CDR3 nucleotides read TGTGCCAGCAGTTTATCATCGGGACAGGCTCTATATGGCTACACCTTC. The encoded protein is CASSLSSGQALYGYTF.

The V call is TRBV7-8, the J call TRBJ2-7, with TRBD1 identical over 12 bases. This CDR3 region has 15 residues. Germline CDR1 SGHVS, CDR2 FQNEAQ. Germline trimming cut 7 bases from V and 5 bases from J; bases unmatched to any gene: 9. CDR3 coding DNA: TGTGCCAGCACCCCCCGGGACAGGGGGCCGCACGAGCAGTACTTC. Translated: CASTPRDRGPHEQYF.

V usage is TRBV5-1 and J usage is TRBJ1-3; unclear D gene. Germline V gives CDR1 SGHRS, CDR2 YFSETQ. Trimming removed 4 bases at V and 0 bases at J, with 20 bases between. The CDR3 is made up of 18 amino acids. The chain's CDR3 is CASSALLPAAASGNTIYF. The DNA for the CDR3 is TGCGCCAGCAGCGCACTACTACCAGCCGCAGCCTCTGGAAACACCATATATTTT.

V gene TRBV5-4 combines with J gene TRBJ1-1, with D perhaps TRBD1 (5 bases). Germline V gene data show CDR1 as SGHNT and CDR2 as YYREEE (reference sequence). The V end lost 4 bases, the J end lost 1 base, and 11 bases lay between the germline ends. The CDR3 totals 14 residues. The chain's CDR3 is CASSVKGKNTEAFF. CDR3 coding DNA: TGTGCCAGCAGCGTAAAGGGGAAGAACACTGAAGCTTTCTTT.

This sequence joins TRBV7-3 and TRBJ1-6, with TRBD1 as a possible D gene (6 bases). There are 13 residues in the CDR3. Trimming stripped 5 bases from V and 12 bases from J, with 14 bases between. Germline CDR1 SGHTA, CDR2 FQGTGA. The DNA of the CDR3 is TGTGCCAGCAGCCGAACAGGGAGTGGACCCCTCCACTTT. Residues: CASSRTGSGPLHF.

V usage is TRBV12-3 or TRBV12-4 and J usage is TRBJ1-1; 8 bases align to TRBD1. The V and J ends lost 7 bases and 5 bases, in that order; junction bases with no gene match: 6. CDR3 length equals 13 residues. Here the CDR3 reads CASNNRGITEAFF. The CDR3 nucleotides read TGTGCCAGCAATAACAGGGGGATAACTGAAGCTTTCTTT.

The chain's CDR3 is CAISTVYEQYF. CDR3 bases: TGTGCCATCAGTACAGTCTACGAGCAGTACTTC. The chain employs TRBV10-3 and TRBJ2-7; D remains unclear. CDR1 and CDR2 (germline): ENHRY, SYGVKD. Trimming removed 5 bases at V and 3 bases at J, with 5 bases between. This CDR3 is built from 11 residues.

A few counts support this clone. V is TRBV6-4 and J is TRBJ2-1, with D possibly being TRBD1 (5 bases). CDR3 length: 16 residues. The V end lost 2 bases, the J end lost 5 bases, and 16 bases lay between the germline ends. Germline CDR1 reads MRHNA; CDR2 reads SNTAGT. The CDR3 loop is CASSDRYRGTNNEQFF. DNA of the CDR3: TGTGCCAGCAGTGACCGCTATAGGGGAACTAACAATGAGCAGTTCTTC.

The chain employs TRBV19 and TRBJ2-3; tentatively, D is TRBD1 (6 bases). Germline lookup yields CDR1 LNHDA and CDR2 SQIVND (reference sequence). Trimming shortened V by 5 bases and J by 3 bases, and 30 bases separated the two germline ends. The CDR3 consists of 20 residues. The CDR3 sequence: CASSASGASSVLSRTDTQYF. The DNA for the CDR3 is TGTGCCAGTAGTGCCTCAGGGGCTTCGAGCGTACTATCGCGTACAGATACGCAGTATTTT.

The V gene is TRBV19, the J gene TRBJ1-2, with 8 bases that match TRBD1. V was pared by 4 bases and J by 3 bases, with 7 bases of the junction left unmatched. The CDR3 loop spans 15 amino acids. In germline, CDR1 is LNHDA, CDR2 SQIVND (reference sequence). The CDR3 is CASSNSWTGYYGYTF. As DNA, the CDR3 is TGTGCCAGTAGTAATTCCTGGACAGGGTACTATGGCTACACCTTC.

This chain connects TRBV15 to TRBJ1-3; D is ambiguous. V was shortened by 0 bases and J by 4 bases, with 10 bases between the two germline ends. Looked up from germline, CDR1 is LNHNV and CDR2 is YYDKDF (reference sequence). CDR3 length: 15 amino acids. In nucleotides, the CDR3 is TGTGCCACCAGCAGAGAGGTCGGTTCCGGAAACACCATATATTTT. Protein: CATSREVGSGNTIYF.

V is TRBV30 and J is TRBJ1-5; TRBD1 agrees at 11 bases. Losses at the gene ends were 3 bases for V and 4 bases for J; bases not matched to a gene: 5. The CDR3 has 15 amino acids. Germline V lookup: CDR1 GTSNPN, CDR2 SVGIG (reference sequence). The CDR3 spells CAWSWGQGVNQPQHF. As DNA, the CDR3 is TGTGCCTGGAGCTGGGGACAGGGGGTGAATCAGCCCCAGCATTTT.

Points on this clone: One junction end does not reproduce the germline sequence, and a read error may be involved. In DNA, the CDR3 is TGTGCCAGCTCACCGGAGGGAGCTGGGGAAGTTTTT. It yields the protein CASSPEGAGEVF. This sequence joins TRBV18 and TRBJ1-3; D gene ambiguous. CDR1 is KGHSH, CDR2 LQKENI, per germline. The CDR3 consists of 12 residues.

The chain recombines TRBV5-5 with TRBJ2-5, with 8 bases aligning to TRBD1. The CDR3 is made up of 18 amino acids. Germline V lookup: CDR1 SGHKS, CDR2 YYEKEE (reference sequence). Unmatched junction bases numbered 16, after V lost 1 base and J lost 5 bases. As DNA, the CDR3 is TGTGCCAGCAGCTTGACCAAGGGGGACAGGCAGAGAACGGAGACCCAGTACTTC. It yields the protein CASSLTKGDRQRTETQYF.

This chain links TRBV27 with TRBJ2-7; 7 bases align to TRBD1. The germline V gene encodes CDR1 MNHEY and CDR2 SMNVEV (reference sequence). This CDR3 comprises 15 residues. V was pared by 4 bases and J by 4 bases, with 10 bases of the junction left unmatched. The CDR3 region is CASSYLQQGKYEQYF. The CDR3 DNA is TGTGCCAGCAGTTATCTCCAACAGGGGAAATACGAGCAGTACTTC.

This chain uses TRBV30 with TRBJ2-7, with D tentatively TRBD2 (5 bases). From germline, CDR1 is GTSNPN and CDR2 SVGIG (reference sequence). CDR3 size: 15 residues. The V and J ends lost 0 bases and 9 bases respectively, with 21 bases between them. The CDR3: CAWSVSFFGDAAQYF. Written as DNA, the CDR3 is TGTGCCTGGAGTGTAAGTTTCTTCGGGGATGCGGCGCAGTACTTC.

The rearrangement joins TRBV6-5 to TRBJ2-1; 13 bases fit TRBD2. From germline, CDR1 is MNHEY and CDR2 SVGAGI. The CDR3 totals 14 residues. Trimming cost V 0 bases and J 10 bases; bases outside gene matches: 0. The CDR3 DNA sequence: TGTGCCAGCAGTTACTCGACTAGCGGGGGGGAGCAGTTCTTC. Encoded protein: CASSYSTSGGEQFF.

V and J are TRBV27 and TRBJ2-7, with 9 positions matching TRBD1. The CDR3 runs to 14 residues. V shed 5 bases and J 6 bases; nucleotides not matched to a gene: 8. CDR1 MNHEY and CDR2 SMNVEV come from the germline V gene (reference sequence). This CDR3 is CASSPRTGAVEQYF. CDR3 DNA: TGTGCCAGCAGTCCCCGGACAGGGGCGGTCGAGCAGTACTTC.

CDR3 in DNA: TGTGCCACCAGCGGGTCCTTGGGTGGCTACACCTTC. It codes for CATSGSLGGYTF. V is TRBV24-1 and J is TRBJ1-2; D gene ambiguous. This CDR3 has 12 residues. The V gene's germline CDR1 is KGHDR and CDR2 SFDVKD. The V end lost 7 bases, the J end lost 7 bases, and 12 bases lay between the germline ends.

This clone was recorded once. The CDR3 DNA sequence: TGTGCTAGTGGACCCCCGGGGGGGCTTGAAAAACTGTTTTTT. Translating gives CASGPPGGLEKLFF. The rearrangement uses TRBV12-5 and TRBJ1-4; D might be TRBD1 (6 bases). Germline assignment: CDR1 LGHNT and CDR2 FRNRAP. V lost 6 bases, J lost 7 bases, and 15 bases lay in between. The CDR3 totals 14 residues.

The chain carries TRBV5-4 and TRBJ2-7; D may be TRBD1 (5 bases). Germline CDR1 reads SGHNT; CDR2 reads YYREEE (reference sequence). Trimming took 5 bases from V and 3 from J, leaving 21 bases between them. The CDR3 is 16 residues long. CDR3 residues: CASRLKAQGSLYEQYF. DNA for the CDR3: TGTGCCAGCAGATTAAAGGCCCAGGGATCCCTCTACGAGCAGTACTTC.

This sequence joins TRBV7-2 and TRBJ2-1; 8 bases align to TRBD1. The germline CDR1 and CDR2 sequences are SGHTA and FQGNSA. V lost 4 bases, J lost 8 bases, and 4 bases stayed unmatched. This CDR3 region has 13 residues. The CDR3 DNA sequence: TGTGCCAGCAGCTACGGACAGGGCTATGAGCAGTTCTTC. It codes for CASSYGQGYEQFF.

This chain joins TRBV11-3 and TRBJ1-1; D ambiguous. The CDR3 has 15 amino acids. Looked up from germline, CDR1 is SGHNT and CDR2 is YENEEA. V was pared by 0 bases and J by 5 bases, with 13 bases between. The CDR3 nucleotides are TGTGCCAGCAGCTTAGATCCGGCCGGGGAAACTGAAGCTTTCTTT. Its translation: CASSLDPAGETEAFF. The whole variable domain, filled in from reference TRBV11-3 and TRBJ1-1, reads EAGVVQSPRYKIIEKKQPVAFWCNPISGHNTLYWYLQNLGQGPELLIRYENEEAVDDSQLPKDRFSAERLKGVDSTLKIQPAELGDSAVYLCASSLDPAGETEAFFGQGTRLTVV.

This clone occurred once. CDR3 DNA: TGTGCCAGCACTTATGACAGGGCAGCTAACTATGGCTACACCTTC. Amino acid sequence: CASTYDRAANYGYTF. The chain combines TRBV6-5 with TRBJ1-2; TRBD1 aligns across 7 bases. After removal of 7 bases from V and 0 bases from J, the junction contained 8 bases not matched to a gene. The CDR3 extends over 15 amino acids. The germline V gene has CDR1 MNHEY and CDR2 SVGAGI.

V and J are TRBV6-5 and TRBJ1-6; TRBD1 agrees at 7 bases. Losses at the gene ends were 11 bases for V and 4 bases for J; bases not matched to a gene: 5. From germline, CDR1 is MNHEY and CDR2 SVGAGI. This CDR3 region has 13 residues. The CDR3 protein is CASGTVYNSPLHF. The CDR3 bases are TGTGCCTCCGGGACAGTTTATAATTCACCCCTCCACTTT.

J is TRBJ1-1 and V is TRBV5-4; the D gene is possibly TRBD1 (5 bases). V dropped 4 bases and J dropped 5 bases, with 18 bases sitting between them. This CDR3 region has 15 residues. Germline V lookup: CDR1 SGHNT, CDR2 YYREEE (reference sequence). CDR3 DNA: TGTGCCAGCAGCCGGGGGGGAAGGGGTTATACTGAAGCTTTCTTT. Amino acid sequence: CASSRGGRGYTEAFF.

The V gene is TRBV11-3, the J gene TRBJ2-2; 11 bases are shared with TRBD2. Germline CDR1 reads SGHNT; CDR2 reads YENEEA. The CDR3 length is 18 residues. Trimming removed 2 bases from V and 3 bases from J; junction bases left unmatched: 8. The CDR3 region has the DNA TGTGCCAGCAGCTTATTTAGCGGGAGGGCCTCTCACACCGGGGAGCTGTTTTTT. This encodes CASSLFSGRASHTGELFF.

The chain recombines TRBV3-1 (or the pseudogene TRBV3-2) with TRBJ2-3; TRBD2 aligns across 13 bases. After removal of 3 bases from V and 2 bases from J, the junction contained 2 bases not matched to a gene. Germline V lookup: CDR1 LGHDT, CDR2 YNNKEL (reference sequence). The length of the CDR3 is 16 residues. The CDR3 sequence is CASSHTSGGDTDTQYF. CDR3 bases: TGTGCCAGCAGCCATACTAGCGGGGGGGACACAGATACGCAGTATTTT.

The V and J genes are TRBV7-9 and TRBJ2-2; 7 bases line up with TRBD1. The trim removed 5 bases at V and 0 bases at J, leaving 6 bases unmatched. The length of the CDR3 is 16 residues. Germline CDR1 SEHNR, CDR2 FQNEAQ (reference sequence). DNA for the CDR3: TGTGCCAGCAGCACCATGGGACAGACGAACACCGGGGAGCTGTTTTTT. Encoded protein: CASSTMGQTNTGELFF. The variable domain in full, with the rest retrieved from reference TRBV7-9 and TRBJ2-2, is DTGVSQNPRHKITKRGQNVTFRCDPISEHNRLYWYRQTLGQGPEFLTYFQNEAQLEKSRLLSDRFSAERPKGSFSTLEIQRTEQGDSAMYLCASSTMGQTNTGELFFGEGSRLTVL.